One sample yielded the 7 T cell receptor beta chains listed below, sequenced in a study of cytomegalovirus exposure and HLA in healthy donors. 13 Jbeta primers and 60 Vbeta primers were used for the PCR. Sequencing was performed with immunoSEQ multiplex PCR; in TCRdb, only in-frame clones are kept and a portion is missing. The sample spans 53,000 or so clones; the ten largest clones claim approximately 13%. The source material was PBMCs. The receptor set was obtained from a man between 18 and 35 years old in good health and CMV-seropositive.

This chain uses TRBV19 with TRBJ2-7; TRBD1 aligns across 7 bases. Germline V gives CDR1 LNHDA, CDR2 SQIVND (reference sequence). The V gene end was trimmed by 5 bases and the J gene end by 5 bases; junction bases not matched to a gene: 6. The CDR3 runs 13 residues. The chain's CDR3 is CASSPRQGDEQYF. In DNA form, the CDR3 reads TGTGCCAGTAGTCCGAGACAGGGTGACGAGCAGTACTTC.

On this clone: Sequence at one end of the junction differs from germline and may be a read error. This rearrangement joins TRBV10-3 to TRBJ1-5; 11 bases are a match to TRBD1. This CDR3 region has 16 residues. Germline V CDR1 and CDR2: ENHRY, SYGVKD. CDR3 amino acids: CASSSNTGTGGQPQHF. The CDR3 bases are TGTGCCAGCAGTTCGAACACCGGGACAGGGGGTCAGCCCCAGCATTTT.

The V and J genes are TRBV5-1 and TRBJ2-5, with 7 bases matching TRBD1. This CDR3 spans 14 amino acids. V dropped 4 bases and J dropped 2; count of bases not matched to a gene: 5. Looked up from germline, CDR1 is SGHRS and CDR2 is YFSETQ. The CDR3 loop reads CASSVGTAQETQYF. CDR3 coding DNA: TGCGCCAGCAGCGTAGGGACAGCTCAAGAGACCCAGTACTTC.

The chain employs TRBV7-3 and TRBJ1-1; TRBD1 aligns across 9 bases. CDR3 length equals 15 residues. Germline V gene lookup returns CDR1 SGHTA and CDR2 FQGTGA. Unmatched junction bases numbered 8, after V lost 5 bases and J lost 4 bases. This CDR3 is CASSPRQGVGTEAFF. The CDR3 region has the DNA TGTGCCAGCAGCCCAAGACAGGGGGTTGGCACTGAAGCTTTCTTT.

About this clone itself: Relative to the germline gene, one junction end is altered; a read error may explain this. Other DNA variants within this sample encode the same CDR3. The CDR3 is CASSPRAEAFF. The DNA for the CDR3 is TGTGCCAGCAGCCCCCGCGCTGAGGCTTTCTTT. J is TRBJ1-1 and V is TRBV28; D uncertain. This CDR3 contains 11 residues. Germline V gives CDR1 MDHEN, CDR2 SYDVKM.

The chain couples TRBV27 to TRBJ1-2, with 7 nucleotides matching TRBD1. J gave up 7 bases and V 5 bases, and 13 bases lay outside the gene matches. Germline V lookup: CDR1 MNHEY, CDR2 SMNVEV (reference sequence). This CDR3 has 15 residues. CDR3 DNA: TGTGCCAGCAGTGCAAGGCGGGACAGCCTCGGTGGCTACACCTTC. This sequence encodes CASSARRDSLGGYTF.

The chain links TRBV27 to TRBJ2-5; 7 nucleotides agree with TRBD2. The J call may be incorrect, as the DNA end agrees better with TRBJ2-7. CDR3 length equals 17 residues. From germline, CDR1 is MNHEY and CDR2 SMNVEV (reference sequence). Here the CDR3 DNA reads TGTGCCAGCAGTTTATCACCTTACGGGACTAAGACCTACGAGCAGTACTTC. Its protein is CASSLSPYGTKTYEQYF.